The 27 T cell receptor beta chains below were found in one sample sequenced in a study of CD8 T cells in Susac syndrome. Random hexamers were used to reverse transcribe an amount of about 0.45 to 1 ug RNA. TCRdb used MiXCR to reprocess the immunoSEQ multiplex PCR reads, holding one entry per CDR3 protein. The top ten clones hold 0.095% to 0.12% of a sample with about 200,000 distinct CDR3 sequences, 90% to 95% of them seen once. The sample was CD4+ T cells from PBMCs. These receptors all come from a human donor in good health.

The chain carries TRBV19 and TRBJ2-7; D may correspond to TRBD1 or TRBD2 (5 bases each). V was cut by 4 bases and J by 6 bases, with 16 bases left in between. This CDR3 spans 14 amino acids. Germline-derived CDR1 and CDR2 are LNHDA and SQIVND (reference sequence). CDR3: CASSRYGTALEQYF. The CDR3 nucleotides are TGTGCCAGTAGTAGGTACGGGACGGCTCTCGAGCAGTACTTC.

The J gene is TRBJ2-7, the V gene TRBV6-5; 13 bases agree with TRBD2. The CDR3 is 15 residues long. The V gene end was trimmed by 2 bases and the J gene end by 8 bases; junction bases not matched to a gene: 6. The germline gives CDR1 MNHEY, CDR2 SVGAGI. CDR3 sequence: CASSYPGLAGTKQYF. The CDR3, as DNA: TGTGCCAGCAGTTACCCGGGACTAGCGGGGACGAAGCAGTACTTC.

The rearrangement joins TRBV3-1 to TRBJ2-5; maybe TRBD2 (6 bases). The CDR3 is 15 amino acids. Germline CDR1 is LGHDT and CDR2 is YNNKEL (reference sequence). V lost 3 bases and J 3 bases, leaving 14 bases between the germline ends. CDR3 region: CASSHWGEGKETQYF. As DNA, the CDR3 is TGTGCCAGCAGCCACTGGGGGGAAGGGAAAGAGACCCAGTACTTC.

V gene TRBV5-1 combines with J gene TRBJ2-1; 13 bases are shared with TRBD2. The V gene's germline CDR1 is SGHRS and CDR2 YFSETQ. The CDR3 loop spans 16 amino acids. V lost 6 bases, J lost 0 bases, and 3 bases stayed unmatched. CDR3 amino acids: CASTRTSGSSYNEQFF. The CDR3 bases are TGCGCCAGCACCAGGACTAGCGGGAGCTCCTACAATGAGCAGTTCTTC.

This clonotype appeared a single time. The chain carries TRBV11-2 and TRBJ2-1, with D possibly TRBD2 on 5 matching bases. V gave up 0 bases and J gave up 12 bases, with 12 bases separating them. From germline, CDR1 is SGHAT and CDR2 FQNNGV. The CDR3 spans 13 residues. CDR3 in amino acids: CASSLDRDSAQFF. The CDR3 DNA is TGTGCCAGCAGCTTAGATCGGGATAGCGCGCAGTTCTTC.

The chain uses TRBV10-3 and TRBJ2-1; D remains ambiguous. V was clipped by 2 bases and J by 8 bases, with 4 bases between them. The CDR3 spans 11 residues. Germline assignment: CDR1 ENHRY and CDR2 SYGVKD. The DNA of the CDR3 is TGTGCCATCAGTGAGGACGATGAGCAGTTCTTC. Its protein product is CAISEDDEQFF.

The chain couples TRBV9 to TRBJ2-5; TRBD1 agrees at 11 bases. The CDR3 runs to 16 residues. The germline V gene encodes CDR1 SGDLS and CDR2 YYNGEE. V shed 3 bases and J 5 bases; nucleotides not matched to a gene: 9. CDR3 loop: CASSALGQGAIETQYF. The CDR3 DNA follows: TGTGCCAGCAGCGCCCTCGGACAGGGGGCGATTGAGACCCAGTACTTC.

The gene calls are TRBV29-1 and TRBJ1-1; the D gene is possibly TRBD1 (6 bases). The germline gives CDR1 SQVTM, CDR2 ANQGSEA. V lost 4 bases and J lost 1, with 10 bases in between. CDR3 size: 13 residues. The CDR3 protein is CSVAGASNTEAFF. Written as DNA, the CDR3 is TGCAGCGTTGCGGGGGCTTCGAACACTGAAGCTTTCTTT.

In this sample, this clonotype turned up a few times. The CDR3 sequence: CSVRQGGTDTQYF. CDR3 sequence (DNA): TGCAGCGTTCGACAGGGTGGAACAGATACGCAGTATTTT. The chain employs TRBV29-1 and TRBJ2-3; TRBD1 matches 7 bases. Trimming took 5 bases from V and 3 from J; bases not matched to a gene: 5. In germline, CDR1 is SQVTM, CDR2 ANQGSEA. The length of the CDR3 is 13 residues.

The chain recombines TRBV9 with TRBJ2-1; TRBD2 agrees at 10 bases. Germline CDR1 is SGDLS and CDR2 is YYNGEE. The CDR3 extends over 17 amino acids. With 4 bases clipped from V and 5 bases from J, the junction kept 12 bases outside the gene matches. Here the CDR3 reads CASSFHVLAGGDNEQFF. The CDR3 bases are TGTGCCAGCAGCTTCCACGTTTTAGCGGGAGGCGACAATGAGCAGTTCTTC.

The chain joins TRBV18 to TRBJ2-1; D ambiguous. V lost 3 bases and J 9 bases, leaving 9 bases between the germline ends. Germline CDR1 and CDR2: KGHSH and LQKENI. This CDR3 contains 12 residues. The CDR3 nucleotides read TGTGCCAGCTCACCCGCGGCGCGTGAGCAGTTCTTC. This codes for CASSPAAREQFF. Filled out from reference TRBV18 and TRBJ2-1, the complete variable domain reads NAGVMQNPRHLVRRRGQEARLRCSPMKGHSHVYWYRQLPEEGLKFMVYLQKENIIDESGMPKERFSAEFPKEGPSILRIQQVVRGDSAAYFCASSPAAREQFFGPGTRLTVL.

J is TRBJ2-4 and V is TRBV20-1; D possibly matches TRBD1 or TRBD2 (5 bases each). Between the trimmed V and J ends, which lost 5 bases and 7 bases, there was a span of 15 bases. Germline loops: CDR1 DFQATT, CDR2 SNEGSKA (reference sequence). The CDR3 totals 13 residues. For the CDR3, the DNA is TGCAGTGCTGGCCCCCCGGGGACCAACATTCAGTACTTC. Translation: CSAGPPGTNIQYF.

The genes are TRBV5-4 and TRBJ2-2; the D call may be TRBD1 or TRBD2 (6 bases each). Trimming cost V 4 bases and J 6 bases, with 13 bases left between them. This CDR3 is 14 amino acids long. Germline-derived CDR1 and CDR2 are SGHNT and YYREEE (reference sequence). The CDR3 protein is CASSLGGEAGELFF. CDR3 bases: TGTGCCAGCAGCCTGGGGGGCGAGGCCGGGGAGCTGTTTTTT.

This clonotype occurred once. The rearrangement links TRBV20-1 to TRBJ1-5, with 7 bases fitting TRBD1. The CDR3 totals 14 residues. CDR1 is DFQATT and CDR2 is SNEGSKA in the germline V gene (reference sequence). Trimming at V came to 2 bases and at J to 3 bases, leaving 4 bases not matched to a gene. In DNA form, the CDR3 reads TGCAGTGCTAGACCCGACAGGGCCAATCAGCCCCAGCATTTT. This translates into CSARPDRANQPQHF.

V is TRBV30 and J is TRBJ2-1, with 7 bases that match TRBD2. Trimming took 1 base from V and 1 from J; bases not matched to a gene: 19. The CDR3 is made up of 20 amino acids. CDR1 is GTSNPN and CDR2 is SVGIG in the germline V gene (reference sequence). The CDR3 region is CAWSGQGLRETLRSYNEQFF. The CDR3 DNA reads as TGTGCCTGGAGTGGACAAGGTTTGCGGGAGACGCTCAGATCCTACAATGAGCAGTTCTTC. The whole variable domain, filled in from reference TRBV30 and TRBJ2-1, reads SQTIHQWPATLVQPVGSPLSLECTVEGTSNPNLYWYRQAAGRGLQLLFYSVGIGQISSEVPQNLSASRPQDRQFILSSKKLLLSDSGFYLCAWSGQGLRETLRSYNEQFFGPGTRLTVL.

This clonotype was detected only once. V and J are TRBV3-1 and TRBJ1-4, with 8 bases that match TRBD1. Germline trimming cut 2 bases from V and 8 bases from J; bases unmatched to any gene: 7. CDR3 size: 15 residues. The V gene's germline CDR1 is LGHDT and CDR2 YNNKEL (reference sequence). The CDR3 here is CASSQPTGVGEKLFF. DNA of the CDR3: TGTGCCAGCAGCCAACCGACAGGGGTCGGAGAAAAACTGTTTTTT.

V is TRBV29-1 and J is TRBJ1-1; D unresolved. The CDR3 loop spans 14 amino acids. Trimming cost V 0 bases and J 4 bases, with 12 bases left between them. Germline-derived CDR1 and CDR2 are SQVTM and ANQGSEA. The DNA for the CDR3 is TGCAGCGTTGAAGAGGGCGGGGTAGGCACTGAAGCTTTCTTT. It encodes CSVEEGGVGTEAFF.

This chain connects TRBV27 to TRBJ2-5, with TRBD2 matching 8 bases. Losses at the gene ends were 4 bases for V and 4 bases for J; bases not matched to a gene: 5. CDR1 MNHEY and CDR2 SMNVEV come from the germline V gene (reference sequence). This CDR3 spans 14 amino acids. CDR3 protein: CASSYSGTPETQYF. In DNA, the CDR3 is TGTGCCAGCAGTTATAGCGGGACCCCAGAGACCCAGTACTTC.

V is TRBV30 and J is TRBJ2-7, with 7 bases fitting TRBD1. Germline CDR1 and CDR2: GTSNPN and SVGIG (reference sequence). This CDR3 has 13 amino acids. The V gene end was trimmed by 3 bases and the J gene end by 7 bases; junction bases not matched to a gene: 9. The CDR3 region has the DNA TGTGCCTGGAGCACAGGGGTTGTGGGGGAGCAGTACGTC. Amino acid sequence: CAWSTGVVGEQYV.

This rearrangement joins TRBV14 to TRBJ2-7; the D is unclear. V was pared by 4 bases and J by 3 bases, with 13 bases between. The CDR3 is made up of 14 amino acids. CDR1 is SGHDN and CDR2 is FVKESK in the germline V gene. The CDR3 DNA is TGTGCCAGCAGCCCCGGGCTAGGAATCTACGAGCAGTACTTC. Translation gives CASSPGLGIYEQYF.

The J gene is TRBJ2-7, the V gene TRBV18; TRBD1 is a possible D gene (6 bases). V dropped 0 bases and J dropped 7 bases, with 16 bases sitting between them. The CDR3 is made up of 15 amino acids. Looked up from germline, CDR1 is KGHSH and CDR2 is LQKENI. CDR3 loop: CASSPPATGGEEQYF. Written as DNA, the CDR3 is TGTGCCAGCTCACCACCGGCGACAGGCGGTGAGGAGCAGTACTTC.

A few counts support this clonotype. V gene TRBV12-3 or TRBV12-4 combines with J gene TRBJ1-5, with D unresolved. This CDR3 is built from 13 residues. The V end lost 5 bases, the J end lost 3 bases, and 8 bases lay between the germline ends. Here the CDR3 DNA reads TGTGCCAGCAGTCGGCAGATCAATCAGCCCCAGCATTTT. Translated: CASSRQINQPQHF.

This clonotype is a singleton in its sample. Written as DNA, the CDR3 is TGTGCCAGTACCCCGCTCAACGGGAATGAGCAGTTCTTC. Amino acid sequence: CASTPLNGNEQFF. J is TRBJ2-1 and V is TRBV13; the D is unclear. The germline V and J ends were trimmed by 9 bases and 7 bases, with 16 bases remaining between them. From germline, CDR1 is PRHDT and CDR2 FYEKMQ (reference sequence). The CDR3 loop spans 13 amino acids. The variable domain in full, completed from reference TRBV13 and TRBJ2-1, reads AAGVIQSPRHLIKEKRETATLKCYPIPRHDTVYWYQQGPGQDPQFLISFYEKMQSDKGSIPDRFSAQQFSDYHSELNMSSLELGDSALYFCASTPLNGNEQFFGPGTRLTVL.

V usage is TRBV18 and J usage is TRBJ1-1; D may be TRBD1 (5 bases). Trimming left V 3 bases short and J 7 bases short, with 6 bases between. Germline values: CDR1 KGHSH, CDR2 LQKENI. The CDR3 covers 11 residues. The CDR3 bases are TGTGCCAGCTCACCCCAGGGTGAAGCTTTCTTT. Protein product: CASSPQGEAFF.

J is TRBJ2-7 and V is TRBV2; tentatively, D is TRBD2 (5 bases). The length of the CDR3 is 13 residues. The germline gives CDR1 SNHLY, CDR2 FYNNEI. The CDR3 loop is CASSEAEDGEQYV. CDR3 DNA: TGTGCCAGCAGCGAAGCGGAGGACGGCGAGCAGTACGTC.

The V gene is TRBV6-5, the J gene TRBJ1-2; tentative D call: TRBD1 (6 bases). The length of the CDR3 is 13 residues. CDR1 and CDR2 from the germline V gene are MNHEY and SVGAGI. With 6 bases removed from V and 6 bases from J, the gap between germline ends came to 14 bases. The CDR3: CASSPTGSHGYTF. The DNA for the CDR3 is TGTGCCAGCAGCCCGACAGGTTCCCATGGCTACACCTTC.

The chain uses TRBV5-6 and TRBJ2-4; D is unclear. The length of the CDR3 is 16 residues. Between the trimmed V and J ends, which lost 4 bases and 0 bases, there was a span of 14 bases. Per germline, CDR1 SGHDT and CDR2 YYEEEE. CDR3 sequence: CASSLERSLAKNIQYF. CDR3 in DNA: TGTGCCAGCAGCCTGGAACGATCGCTAGCCAAAAACATTCAGTACTTC.